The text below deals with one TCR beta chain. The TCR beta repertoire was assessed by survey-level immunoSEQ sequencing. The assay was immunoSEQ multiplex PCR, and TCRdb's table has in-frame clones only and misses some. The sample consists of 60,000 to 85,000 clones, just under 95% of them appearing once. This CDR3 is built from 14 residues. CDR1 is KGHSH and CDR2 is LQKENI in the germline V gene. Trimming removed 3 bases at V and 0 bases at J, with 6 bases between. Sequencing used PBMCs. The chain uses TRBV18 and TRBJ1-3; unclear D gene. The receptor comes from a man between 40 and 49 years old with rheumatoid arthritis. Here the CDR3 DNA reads TGTGCCAGCTCACCTGGGTCCTCTGGAAACACCATATATTTT. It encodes CASSPGSSGNTIYF.